This T cell receptor beta chain was identified in a study of T cell repertoires in cytomegalovirus infection. On the study more broadly: Recently identified HLA-C-restricted CMV epitopes and well-studied HLA-B-restricted CMV epitopes were used by the study. Both a matching HLA type and CMV infection were indicated by public TCR beta signatures.

After removal of 4 bases from V and 6 bases from J, the junction contained 5 bases not matched to a gene. Germline CDR1 and CDR2: SQVTM and ANQGSEA. There are 13 residues in the CDR3. TCRdb analysed the reads with MiXCR anew, one entry per CDR3 protein. The data contain about 920,000 distinct CDR3 sequences, about a third of them seen just once; the ten biggest clones take up over 11%. Worth noting for this clonotype: Its antigen is still unknown.

Sequenced here: cultured CD8+ T cells from PBMCs, sampled from culture after CMV antigen stimulation. The chain is built from TRBV29-1 and TRBJ1-2, with TRBD1 matching over 10 bases. The source is a human donor in good health (CMV status not recorded). Some clones in this sample may be carry-over from other donors' samples. The DNA for the CDR3 is TGCAGCGTTGGAGACAGGGGGCGGGATGGCTACACCTTC. Residues: CSVGDRGRDGYTF.